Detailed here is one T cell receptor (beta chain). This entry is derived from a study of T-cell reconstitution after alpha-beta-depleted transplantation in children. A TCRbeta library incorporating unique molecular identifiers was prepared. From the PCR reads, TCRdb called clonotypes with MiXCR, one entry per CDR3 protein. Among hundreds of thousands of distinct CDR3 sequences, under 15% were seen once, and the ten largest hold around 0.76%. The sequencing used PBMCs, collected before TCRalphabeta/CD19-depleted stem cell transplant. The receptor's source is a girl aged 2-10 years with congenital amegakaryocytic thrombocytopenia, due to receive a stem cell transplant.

The CDR3 region has the DNA TGTGCCAGCAGCTTAGAAAGCGGGACCGCCTCTGGGGCCAACGTCCTGACTTTC. It translates to CASSLESGTASGANVLTF. The chain is built from TRBV7-6 and TRBJ2-6; 7 bases are shared with TRBD2. Germline CDR1 SGHVS, CDR2 FNYEAQ. This CDR3 spans 18 amino acids. V was pared by 1 base and J by 0 bases, with 6 bases of the junction left unmatched.